These 27 T cell receptor beta chains share one sample of origin, sequenced in a study of T cells in Graves' hyperthyroidism and ophthalmopathy. Amplified regions were TCR beta CDR3 sequences from RNA transcripts. With the HTBI primer set, the TCR CDR3 went through a first round of RT-PCR. TCRdb called the multiplex PCR reads again in MiXCR, with one record for every CDR3 protein. The sample records around 400,000 distinct CDR3 sequences, roughly 13% being singletons. The sequenced sample was blood. Source of these receptors: a woman younger than 35 with Graves' hyperthyroidism.

This clonotype was observed many times. The chain employs TRBV11-2 and TRBJ1-3, with unresolved D. The V end was cut by 3 bases, the J end by 1 base, with 10 bases between. Germline CDR1 is SGHAT and CDR2 is FQNNGV. The CDR3 has 15 residues. The CDR3 bases are TGTGCCAGCAGCTTCCTCGGGTTGTCTGGAAACACCATATATTTT. It is translated as CASSFLGLSGNTIYF.

This clonotype came up many times. The chain combines TRBV7-2 with TRBJ2-3; no clear D. In germline, CDR1 is SGHTA, CDR2 FQGNSA. V lost 2 bases and J lost 0, with 18 bases in between. This CDR3 contains 18 residues. CDR3 sequence: CASSLSTWGWVSTDTQYF. DNA for the CDR3: TGTGCCAGCAGCTTAAGTACTTGGGGATGGGTGAGCACAGATACGCAGTATTTT. The full variable domain, in which reference TRBV7-2 and TRBJ2-3 provide the parts outside the CDR3, is GAGVSQSPSNKVTEKGKDVELRCDPISGHTALYWYRQSLGQGLEFLIYFQGNSAPDKSGLPSDRFSAERTGGSVSTLTIQRTQQEDSAVYLCASSLSTWGWVSTDTQYFGPGTRLTVL.

The table lists this clonotype with a count of one. A much more abundant neighbour one base away suggests this may be a read error. This chain joins TRBV24-1 and TRBJ1-2, with D unresolved. From germline, CDR1 is KGHDR and CDR2 SFDVKD. The CDR3 is 13 amino acids. In DNA form, the CDR3 reads TGTGCCACCAGTGACCAGGACTACTATGGCCACACCTTC. Amino acids: CATSDQDYYGHTF.

This clonotype has at least ten counts. The genes are TRBV5-1 and TRBJ1-2; no clear D. Germline CDR1 SGHRS, CDR2 YFSETQ. This CDR3 contains 15 residues. V lost 4 bases to trimming and J lost 6 bases, with 19 bases between them. The CDR3 nucleotides are TGCGCCAGCAGCACGACGGACGGCGGAAACCATGGCTACACCTTC. It yields the protein CASSTTDGGNHGYTF.

This clonotype was picked up a small number of times. The chain combines TRBV5-1 with TRBJ1-4; no reliable D call. The CDR3 contains 16 residues. The germline V gene has CDR1 SGHRS and CDR2 YFSETQ. Trimming took off 7 bases at V and 2 bases at J, with 18 bases between the two ends. CDR3 sequence (DNA): TGCGCCAGCGGTATGGAGGGCGTCTCCACTAATGAAAAACTGTTTTTT. This sequence encodes CASGMEGVSTNEKLFF.

The table lists this clonotype with a few counts. This chain links TRBV6-1 with TRBJ1-4, with TRBD1 matching over 11 bases. There are 18 residues in the CDR3. Trimming removed 6 bases from V and 7 bases from J; junction bases left unmatched: 16. CDR1 is MNHNS, CDR2 SASEGT, per germline. The CDR3 DNA follows: TGTGCCAGCAGCCTCGGGACAGGGGGTAATGGGGCTCGTGAAAAACTGTTTTTT. Its translation: CASSLGTGGNGAREKLFF.

This clonotype was detected only a few times. V is TRBV24-1 and J is TRBJ1-4, with D unresolved. This CDR3 is built from 16 residues. The V end lost 2 bases, the J end lost 7 bases, and 16 bases lay between the germline ends. Germline values: CDR1 KGHDR, CDR2 SFDVKD. CDR3 sequence (DNA): TGTGCCACCAGTGATTCTCAGTATTACCAAGGTGAAAAACTGTTTTTT. Translating it yields CATSDSQYYQGEKLFF.

The sample holds many counts of this clonotype. This sequence joins TRBV11-2 and TRBJ2-1; D is perhaps TRBD2 (5 bases). This CDR3 is 16 amino acids long. Trimming took off 5 bases at V and 6 bases at J, with 20 bases between the two ends. Germline lookup yields CDR1 SGHAT and CDR2 FQNNGV. The CDR3: CASSPPRSWESNEQFF. The CDR3 DNA reads TGTGCCAGCAGCCCCCCTCGTTCGTGGGAGAGCAATGAGCAGTTCTTC. Full variable domain (missing parts from reference TRBV11-2 and TRBJ2-1): EAGVAQSPRYKIIEKRQSVAFWCNPISGHATLYWYQQILGQGPKLLIQFQNNGVVDDSQLPKDRFSAERLKGVDSTLKIQPAKLEDSAVYLCASSPPRSWESNEQFFGPGTRLTVL.

This rearrangement joins TRBV30 to TRBJ1-3; D unresolved. CDR1 and CDR2 (germline): GTSNPN, SVGIG (reference sequence). V shed 0 bases and J shed 4 bases, with 16 bases lying between them. The CDR3 totals 16 residues. The CDR3 is CAWSVSNLARGNTIYF. The CDR3 nucleotides are TGTGCCTGGAGTGTTTCGAACCTGGCCAGGGGAAACACCATATATTTT.

This clonotype was seen ten or more times. J is TRBJ2-3 and V is TRBV2, with no clear D. Germline V CDR1 and CDR2: SNHLY, FYNNEI. This CDR3 region has 13 residues. With 3 bases removed from V and 6 bases from J, the gap between germline ends came to 10 bases. CDR3 bases: TGTGCCAGCAGTGATGCTCGGAAGGATACGCAGTATTTT. This codes for CASSDARKDTQYF.

This clonotype was seen many times. The chain employs TRBV18 and TRBJ1-1, with 8 positions matching TRBD1. The germline CDR1 and CDR2 sequences are KGHSH and LQKENI. This CDR3 region has 15 residues. J gave up 1 base and V 1 base, and 2 bases lay outside the gene matches. The CDR3 here is CASSPLQGENTEAFF. The CDR3 nucleotides are TGTGCCAGCTCACCACTACAGGGGGAGAACACTGAAGCTTTCTTT.

This clonotype was picked up many times. The J gene is TRBJ2-3, the V gene TRBV7-8; the match to TRBD2 covers 9 bases. The CDR3 is made up of 15 amino acids. Germline lookup yields CDR1 SGHVS and CDR2 FQNEAQ. J lost 2 bases, V lost 5 bases, and 5 bases had no gene match. CDR3 protein: CASSPTSGHTDTQYF. Written as DNA, the CDR3 is TGTGCCAGCAGCCCGACTAGCGGCCACACAGATACGCAGTATTTT.

This clonotype was detected only a few times. A read error is possible here, since a much larger clone lies one base away. The rearrangement joins TRBV18 to TRBJ2-3; D remains unclear. V lost 8 bases and J lost 2, with 17 bases in between. Germline-derived CDR1 and CDR2 are KGHSH and LQKENI. CDR3 length: 15 residues. CDR3 sequence reads: CASPRVWQNTDTQYF. The CDR3 DNA is TGTGCCAGCCCACGAGTTTGGCAGAACACAGATACGCAGTATTTT.

This clonotype was seen only a few times. J is TRBJ1-6 and V is TRBV2, with TRBD1 matching 8 bases. The germline CDR1 and CDR2 sequences are SNHLY and FYNNEI. V shed 8 bases and J 8 bases; nucleotides not matched to a gene: 8. The CDR3 is 14 residues long. The CDR3 is CASLPGTGDSPLHF. The CDR3 DNA sequence: TGTGCCAGCTTACCGGGGACAGGAGATTCACCCCTCCACTTT.

This clonotype was picked up many times. V and J are TRBV27 and TRBJ1-4; maybe TRBD1 (5 bases). The CDR3 runs 13 residues. Trimming removed 8 bases from V and 8 bases from J, with 15 bases in between. CDR1 is MNHEY and CDR2 is SMNVEV in the germline V gene (reference sequence). The CDR3 DNA follows: TGTGCCAGCCGCATCACGGGGGGAGAAAAACTGTTTTTT. Translation gives CASRITGGEKLFF.

This clonotype was recorded at least ten times. V gene TRBV27 combines with J gene TRBJ2-3; TRBD2 agrees at 12 bases. V shed 4 bases and J 5 bases; nucleotides not matched to a gene: 4. The germline gives CDR1 MNHEY, CDR2 SMNVEV (reference sequence). The CDR3 covers 15 residues. The CDR3 DNA sequence: TGTGCCAGCAGTTCCCCGGGACTAGCGGGAGATACGCAGTATTTT. The encoded protein is CASSSPGLAGDTQYF.

In this sample, this clonotype turned up a few times. CDR3 nucleotides: TGTGCCAGCACCTATGGTGACTATGGCTACACCTTC. Encoded protein: CASTYGDYGYTF. The rearrangement uses TRBV7-2 and TRBJ1-2; D is undetermined. V was trimmed by 7 bases and J by 3 bases, leaving 9 bases between them. The germline V gene encodes CDR1 SGHTA and CDR2 FQGNSA. CDR3 size: 12 residues. Looking up the rest from reference TRBV7-2 and TRBJ1-2 gives the full variable domain: GAGVSQSPSNKVTEKGKDVELRCDPISGHTALYWYRQSLGQGLEFLIYFQGNSAPDKSGLPSDRFSAERTGGSVSTLTIQRTQQEDSAVYLCASTYGDYGYTFGSGTRLTVV.

This clonotype was seen many times. The J gene is TRBJ2-5, the V gene TRBV12-3 or TRBV12-4; D is ambiguous. V was shortened by 3 bases and J by 2 bases, with 16 bases between the two germline ends. The CDR3 has 16 residues. The CDR3 nucleotides read TGTGCCAGCAGTTTTGATACCATACTAACGCAAGAGACCCAGTACTTC. It yields the protein CASSFDTILTQETQYF.

Many counts were recorded for this clonotype. The chain uses TRBV15 and TRBJ2-2; TRBD2 matches 7 bases. J lost 5 bases, V lost 0 bases, and 9 bases had no gene match. Germline assignment: CDR1 LNHNV and CDR2 YYDKDF (reference sequence). This CDR3 has 17 residues. The CDR3 nucleotides are TGTGCCACCAGCAGAGATGCGGGGGACGGAGGGACCGGGGAGCTGTTTTTT. Translated, it gives CATSRDAGDGGTGELFF.

This clonotype was found many times. The chain employs TRBV7-9 and TRBJ1-3, with no clear D. The CDR3 covers 15 residues. Germline CDR1 reads SEHNR; CDR2 reads FQNEAQ (reference sequence). Trimming shortened V by 5 bases and J by 0 bases, and 11 bases separated the two germline ends. The CDR3 region is CASSQTASSGNTIYF. CDR3 in DNA: TGTGCCAGCAGCCAGACGGCGAGCTCTGGAAACACCATATATTTT.

This clonotype was recorded many times. The chain recombines TRBV5-5 with TRBJ1-5; 9 bases map to TRBD1. The V segment lost 5 bases and the J segment 4 bases; nucleotides outside the gene matches: 7. This CDR3 has 15 amino acids. Germline V gene sequence: CDR1 SGHKS, CDR2 YYEKEE (reference sequence). The CDR3 protein is CASRRAGTGNQPQHF. CDR3 nucleotide sequence: TGTGCCAGCAGACGCGCCGGGACAGGGAATCAGCCCCAGCATTTT. Full variable domain (rest looked up from reference TRBV5-5 and TRBJ1-5): DAGVTQSPTHLIKTRGQQVTLRCSPISGHKSVSWYQQVLGQGPQFIFQYYEKEERGRGNFPDRFSARQFPNYSSELNVNALLLGDSALYLCASRRAGTGNQPQHFGDGTRLSIL.

This clonotype was counted a few times. J is TRBJ2-7 and V is TRBV4-3, with 8 bases fitting TRBD1. This CDR3 has 16 amino acids. The germline V gene has CDR1 LGHNA and CDR2 YSLEER. The J segment lost 0 bases and the V segment lost 2 bases, leaving 6 bases of the junction unmatched. The DNA for the CDR3 is TGCGCCAGCAGCCAATCCACCGGGACAGGCTCCTACGAGCAGTACTTC. It yields the protein CASSQSTGTGSYEQYF.

This clonotype occurred many times. V is TRBV3-1 and J is TRBJ2-7, with unresolved D. V lost 1 base and J 10 bases, leaving 8 bases between the germline ends. The CDR3 has 11 residues. The germline V gene encodes CDR1 LGHDT and CDR2 YNNKEL (reference sequence). The CDR3: CASSQGERQYF. CDR3 nucleotide sequence: TGTGCCAGCAGCCAAGGTGAGCGACAGTACTTC.

This clonotype was counted many times. This rearrangement joins TRBV28 to TRBJ2-7, with D tentatively TRBD1 (5 bases). The germline gives CDR1 MDHEN, CDR2 SYDVKM. This CDR3 region has 14 residues. V shed 3 bases and J shed 4 bases, with 13 bases lying between them. The CDR3 protein is CASSFFPGMYEQYF. CDR3 nucleotide sequence: TGTGCCAGCAGTTTTTTCCCAGGGATGTACGAGCAGTACTTC.

This clonotype was seen a few times. V gene TRBV6-1 combines with J gene TRBJ1-1; D might be TRBD1 (6 bases). Trimming took off 4 bases at V and 5 bases at J, with 14 bases between the two ends. Germline V gene lookup returns CDR1 MNHNS and CDR2 SASEGT. The CDR3 is 14 amino acids. The DNA for the CDR3 is TGTGCCAGCAGTGCCGTACAGGGCAGGACTGAAGCTTTCTTT. Translation: CASSAVQGRTEAFF.

This clonotype was seen at least ten times. This CDR3 reads CASNLIVSSYNEQFF. DNA of the CDR3: TGTGCCAGCAATCTCATTGTGAGCTCCTACAATGAGCAGTTCTTC. The rearrangement uses TRBV6-1 and TRBJ2-1; D not resolved. The CDR3 sequence is 15 residues long. Germline V lookup: CDR1 MNHNS, CDR2 SASEGT. Trimming pared 7 bases from V and 0 bases from J, leaving 13 bases between.

This clonotype was seen repeatedly, ten times or more. The chain has TRBV7-9 and TRBJ2-5, with 7 bases aligning to TRBD2. V was clipped by 2 bases and J by 1 base; unmatched bases: 16. This CDR3 spans 19 amino acids. Germline-derived CDR1 and CDR2 are SEHNR and FQNEAQ (reference sequence). The CDR3 loop is CASSLKGLAVATFQETQYF. CDR3 coding DNA: TGTGCCAGCAGCTTAAAGGGGCTAGCGGTCGCTACCTTCCAAGAGACCCAGTACTTC.